The sequence of this TCR beta chain was determined in a study of T-cell memory formation after mild COVID-19. This clonotype was seen more than once but under ten times. What it binds is not known. TCR alpha and TCR beta cDNA libraries with sample barcodes and UMIs came from 5'RACE using constant-segment primers. TCRdb reprocessed the 5' RACE reads with MiXCR, giving one entry per CDR3 protein. This sample carries 150,000 to 200,000 distinct CDR3 sequences, around 10% of them seen once, and the ten largest clones take 3% to 4%. The CDR3 has 13 amino acids. Per germline, CDR1 SNHLY and CDR2 FYNNEI. The V and J ends lost 7 bases and 2 bases respectively, with 11 bases between them. Overall study findings and caveats: Among clones peaking at day 37 in the second wave, SARS-CoV-2 specificity remained unconfirmed. The pre-infection memory compartment contained some responding clones, suggesting cross-reactive memory joined. The study found contracting CD4+ clones mainly in CM and EM and contracting CD8+ clones in EMRA.

V is TRBV2 and J is TRBJ1-1; D gene uncertain. Sequencing was done on a sample of PBMCs or a T cell subset sorted from them (not recorded which). The receptor was isolated from a man aged 18 to 30 who had mild COVID-19 (a few samples of this study predate the infection). Cell type and time point are not known. CDR3 coding DNA: TGTGCCAGCACCGAAGGGCATAACACTGAAGCTTTCTTT. This translates into CASTEGHNTEAFF.